The clone carrying this T cell receptor beta chain was counted ten times or more. This CDR3 is built from 14 residues. After removal of 4 bases from V and 11 bases from J, the junction contained 9 bases not matched to a gene. Germline CDR1 reads MNHEY; CDR2 reads SVGAGI. TCRdb recomputed calls from the 5' RACE reads with MiXCR, one row per CDR3 protein. The sample comprises roughly 87,000 distinct CDR3 sequences, roughly 18% of which are singletons, and 6% to 8% rests with the top ten. This entry belongs to a study of T cells of healthy individuals. The source of this sequence is a human donor in good health. This chain uses TRBV6-5 with TRBJ2-7, with TRBD1 matching over 12 bases. CDR3: CASSSGQGAQQEYF. CDR3 in DNA: TGTGCCAGCAGTTCGGGACAGGGGGCGCAGCAAGAGTACTTC.